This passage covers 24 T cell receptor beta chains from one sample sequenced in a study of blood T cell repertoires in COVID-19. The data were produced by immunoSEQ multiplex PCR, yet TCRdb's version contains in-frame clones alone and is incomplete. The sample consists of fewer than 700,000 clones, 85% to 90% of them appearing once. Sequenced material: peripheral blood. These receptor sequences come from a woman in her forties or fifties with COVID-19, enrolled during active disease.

CDR3 in DNA: TGTGCCAGCAGTGCGGGTTTAAGCTCCTACGAGCAGTACTTC. Amino acids: CASSAGLSSYEQYF. The V call is TRBV2, the J call TRBJ2-7; D gene ambiguous. Germline CDR1 reads SNHLY; CDR2 reads FYNNEI. The CDR3 consists of 14 residues. V was cut by 4 bases and J by 0 bases, with 10 bases left in between.

The CDR3 nucleotides read TGTGCCAGCAGCTTAGGCCGGGGGGAGGACAATGAGCAGTTCTTC. It codes for CASSLGRGEDNEQFF. This chain links TRBV7-3 with TRBJ2-1; 7 bases match TRBD2. Unmatched junction bases numbered 6, after V lost 2 bases and J lost 5 bases. The V gene's germline CDR1 is SGHTA and CDR2 FQGTGA. This CDR3 has 15 residues.

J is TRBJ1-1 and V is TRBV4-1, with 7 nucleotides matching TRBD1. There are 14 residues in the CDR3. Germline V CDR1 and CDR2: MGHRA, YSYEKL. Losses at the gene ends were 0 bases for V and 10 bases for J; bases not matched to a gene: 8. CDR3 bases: TGCGCCAGCAGCCAAGATCGGACAGGTTTTGGAGCTTTCTTT. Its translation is CASSQDRTGFGAFF.

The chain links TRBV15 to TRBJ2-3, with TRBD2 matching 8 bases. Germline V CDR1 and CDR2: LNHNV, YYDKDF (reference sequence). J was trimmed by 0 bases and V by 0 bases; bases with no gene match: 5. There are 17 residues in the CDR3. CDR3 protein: CATSRDRSGGSTDTQYF. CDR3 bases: TGTGCCACCAGCAGAGATAGGAGCGGGGGCAGCACAGATACGCAGTATTTT.

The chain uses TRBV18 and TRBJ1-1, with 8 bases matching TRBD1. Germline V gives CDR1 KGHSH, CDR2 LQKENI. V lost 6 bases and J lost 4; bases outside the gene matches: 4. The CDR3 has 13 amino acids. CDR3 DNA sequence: TGTGCCAGCTCTCAAACAGGGGGCACTGAAGCTTTCTTT. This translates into CASSQTGGTEAFF.

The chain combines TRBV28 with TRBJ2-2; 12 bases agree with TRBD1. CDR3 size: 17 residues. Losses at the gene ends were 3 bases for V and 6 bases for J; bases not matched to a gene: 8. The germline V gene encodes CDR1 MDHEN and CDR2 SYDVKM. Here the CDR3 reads CASSFLRDRGPSGELFF. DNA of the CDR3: TGTGCCAGCAGTTTCCTTAGGGACAGGGGGCCATCCGGGGAGCTGTTTTTT. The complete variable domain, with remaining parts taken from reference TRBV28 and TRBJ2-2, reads DVKVTQSSRYLVKRTGEKVFLECVQDMDHENMFWYRQDPGLGLRLIYFSYDVKMKEKGDIPEGYSVSREKKERFSLILESASTNQTSMYLCASSFLRDRGPSGELFFGEGSRLTVL.

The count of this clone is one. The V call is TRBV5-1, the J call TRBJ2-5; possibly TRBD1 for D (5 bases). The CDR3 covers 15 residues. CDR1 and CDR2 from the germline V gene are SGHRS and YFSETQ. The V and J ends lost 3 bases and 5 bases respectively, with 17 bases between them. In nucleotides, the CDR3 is TGCGCCAGCAGCTCGGGTCCCCCAGGGCGCGAGACCCAGTACTTC. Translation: CASSSGPPGRETQYF.

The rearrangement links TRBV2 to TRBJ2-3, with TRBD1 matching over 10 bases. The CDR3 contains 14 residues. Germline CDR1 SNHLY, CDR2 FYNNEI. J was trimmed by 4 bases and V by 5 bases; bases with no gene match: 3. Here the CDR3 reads CASSPDRGSDTQYF. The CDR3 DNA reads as TGTGCCAGCAGTCCGGACAGGGGGTCAGATACGCAGTATTTT.

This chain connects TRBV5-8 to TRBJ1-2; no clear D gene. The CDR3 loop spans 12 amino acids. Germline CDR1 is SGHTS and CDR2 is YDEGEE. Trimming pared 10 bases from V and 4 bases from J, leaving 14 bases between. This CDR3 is CALLRSGYGYTF. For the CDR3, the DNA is TGTGCCCTCTTGAGGTCTGGCTATGGCTACACCTTC.

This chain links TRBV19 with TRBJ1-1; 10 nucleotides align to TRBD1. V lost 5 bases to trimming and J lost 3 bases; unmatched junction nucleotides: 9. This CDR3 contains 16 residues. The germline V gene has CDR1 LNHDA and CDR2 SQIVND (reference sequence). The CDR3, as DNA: TGTGCCAGTAGTCGTTTCTCCGGGACAGGGGACACTGAAGCTTTCTTT. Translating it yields CASSRFSGTGDTEAFF. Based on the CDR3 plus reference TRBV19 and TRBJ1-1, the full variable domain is DGGITQSPKYLFRKEGQNVTLSCEQNLNHDAMYWYRQDPGQGLRLIYYSQIVNDFQKGDIAEGYSVSREKKESFPLTVTSAQKNPTAFYLCASSRFSGTGDTEAFFGQGTRLTVV.

The CDR3 DNA follows: TGTGCCAGCAGCTCCGGGACAGGGGTAAACGAGCAGTACTTC. Encoded protein: CASSSGTGVNEQYF. The genes are TRBV6-5 and TRBJ2-7, with TRBD1 matching over 10 bases. The trim removed 6 bases at V and 5 bases at J, leaving 7 bases unmatched. Germline V lookup: CDR1 MNHEY, CDR2 SVGAGI. There are 14 residues in the CDR3.

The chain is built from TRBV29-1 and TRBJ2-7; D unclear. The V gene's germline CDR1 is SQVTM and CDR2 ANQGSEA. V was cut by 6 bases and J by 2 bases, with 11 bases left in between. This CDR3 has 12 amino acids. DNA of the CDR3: TGCAGCGTCAGAATCAACACCTACGAGCAGTACTTC. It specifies CSVRINTYEQYF.

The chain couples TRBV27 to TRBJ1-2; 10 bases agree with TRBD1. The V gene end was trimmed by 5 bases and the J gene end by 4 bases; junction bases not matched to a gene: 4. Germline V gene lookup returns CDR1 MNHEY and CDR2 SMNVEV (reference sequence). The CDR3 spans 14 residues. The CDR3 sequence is CASSRGQGFYGYTF. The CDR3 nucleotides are TGTGCCAGCAGTAGGGGACAGGGGTTCTATGGCTACACCTTC.

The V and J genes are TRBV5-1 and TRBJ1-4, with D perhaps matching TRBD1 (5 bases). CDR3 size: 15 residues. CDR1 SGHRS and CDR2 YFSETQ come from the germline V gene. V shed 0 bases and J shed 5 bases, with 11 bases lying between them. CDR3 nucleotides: TGCGCCAGCAGCTTGGAAGGGGCCAAGAATGAAAAACTGTTTTTT. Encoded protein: CASSLEGAKNEKLFF. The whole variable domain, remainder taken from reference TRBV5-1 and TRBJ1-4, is KAGVTQTPRYLIKTRGQQVTLSCSPISGHRSVSWYQQTPGQGLQFLFEYFSETQRNKGNFPGRFSGRQFSNSRSEMNVSTLELGDSALYLCASSLEGAKNEKLFFGSGTQLSVL.

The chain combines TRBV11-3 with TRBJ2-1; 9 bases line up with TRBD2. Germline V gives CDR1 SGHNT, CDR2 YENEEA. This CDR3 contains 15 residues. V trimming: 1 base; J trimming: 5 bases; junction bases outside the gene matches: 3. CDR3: CASSLGGGGNNEQFF. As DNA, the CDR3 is TGTGCCAGCAGCTTAGGCGGGGGGGGTAACAATGAGCAGTTCTTC.

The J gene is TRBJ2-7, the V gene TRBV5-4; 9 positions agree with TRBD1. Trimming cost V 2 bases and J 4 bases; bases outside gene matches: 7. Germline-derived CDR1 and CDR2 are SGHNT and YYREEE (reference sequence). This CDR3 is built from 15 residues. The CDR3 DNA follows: TGTGCCAGCAGCTTCAGGACAGGGGTAAGATACGAGCAGTACTTC. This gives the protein CASSFRTGVRYEQYF.

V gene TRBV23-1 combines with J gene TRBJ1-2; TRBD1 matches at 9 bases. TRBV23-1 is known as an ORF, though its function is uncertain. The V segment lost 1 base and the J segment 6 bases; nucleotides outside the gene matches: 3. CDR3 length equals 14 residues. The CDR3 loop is CASSQLTGGNGYTF. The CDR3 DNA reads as TGCGCCAGCAGTCAATTGACAGGGGGTAATGGCTACACCTTC.

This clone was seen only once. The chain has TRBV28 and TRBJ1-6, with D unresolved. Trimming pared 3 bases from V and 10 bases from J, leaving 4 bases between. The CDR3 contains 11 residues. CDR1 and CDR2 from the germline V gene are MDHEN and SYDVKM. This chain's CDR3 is CASSFRSPLHF. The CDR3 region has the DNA TGTGCCAGCAGTTTTAGATCACCCCTCCACTTT.

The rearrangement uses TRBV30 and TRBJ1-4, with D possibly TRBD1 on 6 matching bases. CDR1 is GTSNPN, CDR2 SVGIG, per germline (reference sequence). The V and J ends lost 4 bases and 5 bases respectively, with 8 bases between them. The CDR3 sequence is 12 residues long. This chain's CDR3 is CAWNRDNEKLFF. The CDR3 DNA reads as TGTGCCTGGAACAGGGACAATGAAAAACTGTTTTTT. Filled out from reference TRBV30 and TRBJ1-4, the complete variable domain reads SQTIHQWPATLVQPVGSPLSLECTVEGTSNPNLYWYRQAAGRGLQLLFYSVGIGQISSEVPQNLSASRPQDRQFILSSKKLLLSDSGFYLCAWNRDNEKLFFGSGTQLSVL.

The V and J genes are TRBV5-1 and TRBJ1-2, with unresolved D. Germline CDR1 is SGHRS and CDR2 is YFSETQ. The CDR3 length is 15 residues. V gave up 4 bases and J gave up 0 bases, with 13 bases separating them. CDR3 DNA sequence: TGCGCCAGCAGCGTAGAGGGATTGTCTAACTATGGCTACACCTTC. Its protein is CASSVEGLSNYGYTF. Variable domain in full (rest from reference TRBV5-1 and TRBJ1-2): KAGVTQTPRYLIKTRGQQVTLSCSPISGHRSVSWYQQTPGQGLQFLFEYFSETQRNKGNFPGRFSGRQFSNSRSEMNVSTLELGDSALYLCASSVEGLSNYGYTFGSGTRLTVV.

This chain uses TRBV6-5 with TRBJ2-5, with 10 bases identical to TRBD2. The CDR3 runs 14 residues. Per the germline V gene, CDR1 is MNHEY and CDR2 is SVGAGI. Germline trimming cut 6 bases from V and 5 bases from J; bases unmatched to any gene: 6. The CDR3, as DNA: TGTGCCAGCAGATTACTTAGCGGGGGGGAGACCCAGTACTTC. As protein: CASRLLSGGETQYF.

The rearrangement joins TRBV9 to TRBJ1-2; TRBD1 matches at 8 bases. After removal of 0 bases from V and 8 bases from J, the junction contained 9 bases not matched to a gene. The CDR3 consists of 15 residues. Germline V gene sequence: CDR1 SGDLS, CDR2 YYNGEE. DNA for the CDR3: TGTGCCAGCAGCGTAGACGGGACAGGAGAACGAGGCTACACCTTC. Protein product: CASSVDGTGERGYTF.

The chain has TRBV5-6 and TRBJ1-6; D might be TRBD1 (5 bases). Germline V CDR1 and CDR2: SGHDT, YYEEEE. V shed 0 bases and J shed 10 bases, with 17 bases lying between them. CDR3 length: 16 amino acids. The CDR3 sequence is CASSLVVPSGRSPLHF. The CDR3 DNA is TGTGCCAGCAGCTTGGTGGTCCCCTCAGGGAGGTCACCCCTCCACTTT.

This chain's CDR3 is CASSSETGAGYTF. CDR3 bases: TGTGCCAGCTCATCCGAGACAGGGGCCGGCTACACCTTC. V and J are TRBV18 and TRBJ1-2, with 8 nucleotides matching TRBD1. This CDR3 is 13 amino acids long. With V trimmed by 5 bases and J by 8 bases, 7 bases remained unmatched. Germline loops: CDR1 KGHSH, CDR2 LQKENI. The full variable domain, completed using reference TRBV18 and TRBJ1-2, is NAGVMQNPRHLVRRRGQEARLRCSPMKGHSHVYWYRQLPEEGLKFMVYLQKENIIDESGMPKERFSAEFPKEGPSILRIQQVVRGDSAAYFCASSSETGAGYTFGSGTRLTVV.